This passage covers 13 T cell receptor beta chains from one sample sequenced in a study of T and B cells in COVID-19 patients. TRB was amplified from about 250-500 ng of blood genomic DNA. Multiplex PCR with BIOMED2 TRB-A/B primer pools amplified TRB rearrangements. TCRdb fed the multiplex PCR reads into MiXCR, producing one record per CDR3 protein. Found here are more than 10,000 distinct CDR3 sequences, around 33% of them singletons; the top ten hold about a sixth. Sequencing input: blood. The receptors come from a human donor with active COVID-19.

This chain connects TRBV6-1 to TRBJ2-3, with D perhaps matching TRBD1 (6 bases). The germline V gene encodes CDR1 MNHNS and CDR2 SASEGT. V was shortened by 2 bases and J by 2 bases, with 11 bases between the two germline ends. The CDR3 has 15 amino acids. The CDR3 loop is CASSEQGPSTDTQYF. The CDR3 coding sequence is TGTGCCAGCAGTGAACAGGGGCCTTCCACAGATACGCAGTATTTT.

This sequence joins TRBV29-1 and TRBJ2-1, with D possibly called TRBD1 or TRBD2 (5 bases each). The germline gives CDR1 SQVTM, CDR2 ANQGSEA. V dropped 4 bases and J dropped 10 bases, with 14 bases sitting between them. The CDR3 is 12 residues long. For the CDR3, the DNA is TGCAGCGTTGCACGGGGCCGAGAGGAGCAGTTCTTC. Its protein is CSVARGREEQFF.

V is TRBV27 and J is TRBJ1-6, with TRBD1 as a possible D gene (5 bases). Trimming removed 7 bases from V and 11 bases from J, with 24 bases in between. Looked up from germline, CDR1 is MNHEY and CDR2 is SMNVEV (reference sequence). The CDR3 is 16 residues long. The CDR3 DNA sequence: TGTGCCAGCACCCCATTCAGTGGGGGAAGTAGGGCACCCCTCCACTTT. This sequence encodes CASTPFSGGSRAPLHF.

The V gene is TRBV6-5, the J gene TRBJ2-7; weak D call: TRBD1 (6 bases). V was cut by 3 bases and J by 5 bases, with 20 bases left in between. The CDR3 contains 16 residues. CDR1 and CDR2 (germline): MNHEY, SVGAGI. The DNA of the CDR3 is TGTGCCAGCAGTTATAGGGGGTCGGGCGTTAAGGACGAGCAGTACTTC. Its protein product is CASSYRGSGVKDEQYF.

This clonotype is categorized as medium-sized (0.01 to 0.1%). The chain carries TRBV19 and TRBJ2-7; D possibly uses TRBD1 or TRBD2 (5 bases each). V lost 3 bases and J 2 bases, leaving 23 bases between the germline ends. The germline V gene has CDR1 LNHDA and CDR2 SQIVND (reference sequence). The CDR3 runs 18 residues. Written as DNA, the CDR3 is TGTGCCAGTAGTATCGCCACAACCGGGGTCGGGGCCCCCTACGAGCAGTACTTC. As protein: CASSIATTGVGAPYEQYF.

This clonotype has a handful of counts. The rearrangement joins TRBV6-6 to TRBJ1-3; 10 bases line up with TRBD1. Germline V CDR1 and CDR2: MNHNY, SVGAGI (reference sequence). Trimming removed 6 bases from V and 3 bases from J; junction bases left unmatched: 11. The CDR3 has 17 residues. DNA for the CDR3: TGTGCCAGCAGGTCACCGGCCGGGACAGGGGATGGAAACACCATATATTTT. It encodes CASRSPAGTGDGNTIYF.

By sample share, this clonotype is medium-sized (0.01 to 0.1%). J is TRBJ2-1 and V is TRBV30; 8 bases are shared with TRBD2. The CDR3 has 13 residues. The junction had 5 bases not matched to a gene; V was cut back by 1 base and J by 9 bases. Per the germline V gene, CDR1 is GTSNPN and CDR2 is SVGIG (reference sequence). Here the CDR3 reads CAWSGLLAGEQFF. The DNA of the CDR3 is TGTGCCTGGAGTGGACTTCTAGCGGGTGAGCAGTTCTTC. The complete variable domain, with remaining parts taken from reference TRBV30 and TRBJ2-1, reads SQTIHQWPATLVQPVGSPLSLECTVEGTSNPNLYWYRQAAGRGLQLLFYSVGIGQISSEVPQNLSASRPQDRQFILSSKKLLLSDSGFYLCAWSGLLAGEQFFGPGTRLTVL.

This sequence joins TRBV5-5 and TRBJ2-5; D is unclear. The CDR3 totals 14 residues. Germline loops: CDR1 SGHKS, CDR2 YYEKEE (reference sequence). The V end lost 0 bases, the J end lost 7 bases, and 13 bases lay between the germline ends. The CDR3 DNA reads as TGTGCCAGCAGCTTGGAATTGGAATTGGCGACCCAGTACTTC. This translates into CASSLELELATQYF.

By share of the sample, this clonotype is medium-sized. This chain joins TRBV6-5 and TRBJ2-1, with D perhaps TRBD1 (6 bases). Trimming took off 2 bases at V and 7 bases at J, with 15 bases between the two ends. The CDR3 runs to 15 residues. Germline V lookup: CDR1 MNHEY, CDR2 SVGAGI. CDR3 amino acids: CASSYRGQGNNEQFF. The CDR3 DNA reads as TGTGCCAGCAGTTACAGAGGGCAGGGGAATAATGAGCAGTTCTTC.

In its sample, this clonotype ranks as medium-sized. V and J are TRBV29-1 and TRBJ1-1, with D perhaps matching TRBD1 (5 bases). This CDR3 is built from 13 residues. Germline-derived CDR1 and CDR2 are SQVTM and ANQGSEA. Trimming removed 7 bases at V and 2 bases at J, with 14 bases between. Here the CDR3 DNA reads TGCAGCGCCTGGAGGGGAGACAACACTGAAGCTTTCTTT. Its protein product is CSAWRGDNTEAFF.

The rearrangement links TRBV6-5 to TRBJ1-5; 7 bases line up with TRBD1. The CDR3 runs 14 residues. V lost 5 bases to trimming and J lost 6 bases; unmatched junction nucleotides: 7. From germline, CDR1 is MNHEY and CDR2 SVGAGI. For the CDR3, the DNA is TGTGCCAGCAGTACCGACAGGGCTGGTCAGCCCCAGCATTTT. It yields the protein CASSTDRAGQPQHF.

V is TRBV20-1 and J is TRBJ1-2, with D possibly matching TRBD1 (6 bases). Germline V gene data show CDR1 as DFQATT and CDR2 as SNEGSKA (reference sequence). The ends were cut back, 3 bases at V and 6 bases at J, with 11 bases in the middle. CDR3 length equals 12 residues. The CDR3 reads CSASTGTDGYTF. In nucleotides, the CDR3 is TGCAGTGCTAGTACAGGGACGGATGGCTACACCTTC.

Relative to its sample, this clonotype is medium-sized (0.01 to 0.1%). The chain recombines TRBV29-1 with TRBJ2-7; 7 bases are a match to TRBD1. This CDR3 is built from 15 residues. In germline, CDR1 is SQVTM, CDR2 ANQGSEA. Trimming cost V 0 bases and J 1 base; bases outside gene matches: 6. The CDR3 DNA reads TGCAGCGTTGAAGATCCAGTGACAGGGTCCTACGAGCAGTACTTC. Translating it yields CSVEDPVTGSYEQYF.